This T cell receptor (beta chain) was captured in a study of blood T cell repertoires in COVID-19 (dated by TCRdb to 2020 to 2022). Background on the whole study: Samples covering the acute and convalescent phases of COVID-19 were provided by collaborators in the United States, Italy and Spain. The prospective study material was composed of cDNA or gDNA derived from T cells, B-cell-depleted T cells, or PBMCs. The dataset comprised deeply sampled blood TCRbeta repertoires from subjects exposed to, actively infected with, or recovered from COVID-19. The repertoires were released in a freely available public database intended as a resource for research on the immune response to SARS-CoV-2. Samples came from the ongoing ImmuneRACE study (first 160 participants) plus 1,254 subjects from 6 global collaborators. The sample metadata nearly always contained a de-identified subject ID, COVID-19 status, age in years and sex. Where available, HLA class I and class II types were taken from metadata supplied by the sample provider and were not determined by assay-based typing.

As encoded in the germline V gene (reference sequence), CDR1 is SEHNR while CDR2 is FQNEAQ. V is reduced by 5 bases and J by 0 bases, leaving a spacing of 10 bases between them. Reading from cysteine to phenylalanine, the CDR3 counts 14 amino acids. Only the CDR3 part of the read is kept: 42 bases, read in frame from the first base. A note on this clone: Its antigen remains unidentified. Base qualities are not at hand, and no much larger clone is one base apart.

TCRbeta CDR3 regions were amplified from genomic DNA using the immunoSEQ Assay, a bias-controlled multiplex PCR. In the original analysis: The number of nucleated cells in each sample was estimated from the amplification of reference gene primers within the assay. To quantify the absolute abundance of each unique TCRbeta CDR3 rearrangement, sequence reads were collapsed and filtered. Productive Simpson clonality was computed per sample as the square root of Simpson's diversity index over productive rearrangements. TCRdb mirrors the immuneACCESS table, restricted to in-frame sequences. Some clones are absent from its copies; in checked studies, under half trace to an unresolved V gene, and the reason for the others is unknown. Clone size and V and J calls were adopted from that table, with D and trimming inferred from the DNA. This sample has about 200,000 clones in its table, and 80% of those were observed once. The ten most abundant clones make up 6.5% to 8.5% of the sample.

Participants in the prospective study were aged about 18 to 95 years, lived in about two dozen United States geographic areas, and enrolled through a virtual design. Cohort assignment in the prospective study relied on participant-reported clinical history from a screening survey and a study questionnaire. In the prospective study, mobile phlebotomists collected whole blood, serum and a nasopharyngeal or oropharyngeal swab from each participant. Additional blood draws and questionnaires over an approximately 2-month period could optionally be provided by prospective study participants. Blood samples from the prospective study were shipped frozen or at room temperature prior to DNA extraction. General conclusions and limits of the study: The amount of clinical and demographic metadata varied by source and participant and was provided uncurated.

The sequenced sample was PBMCs or T cells enriched from blood (not recorded which). The source is a middle-aged woman with acute COVID-19. The rearranged segments are TRBV7-9 and TRBJ1-1, with the D segment identity uncertain. The sequenced DNA is TGTGCCAGCAGCCCTGGGCGCGTGAACACTGAAGCTTTCTTT. This gives the protein CASSPGRVNTEAFF.